The 29 T cell receptor beta chains below all came from one sample that was sequenced in a study of T cell responses to AZD1222 COVID-19 vaccine. Here immunoSEQ multiplex PCR was the method, and the copy in TCRdb shows in-frame clones only, minus some. Among 130,000 or so clones listed, approximately 92% were seen once. Sequences were derived from peripheral blood, sampled on day 0 of AZD1222 vaccination. These receptors all come from an adult in good health.

The chain has TRBV2 and TRBJ1-1; possibly TRBD1 for D (5 bases). The germline V gene encodes CDR1 SNHLY and CDR2 FYNNEI. The germline V and J ends were trimmed by 7 bases and 5 bases, with 23 bases remaining between them. The CDR3 spans 16 residues. CDR3 protein: CASKYSAGSMGTEAFF. DNA of the CDR3: TGTGCCAGCAAGTATTCGGCAGGGTCTATGGGGACTGAAGCTTTCTTT.

The V and J genes are TRBV6-4 and TRBJ1-2; D possibly corresponds to TRBD1 (6 bases). In germline, CDR1 is MRHNA, CDR2 SNTAGT. Between the trimmed V and J ends, which lost 5 bases and 7 bases, there was a span of 14 bases. The CDR3 runs 13 residues. CDR3 in amino acids: CASSFTQGSGYTF. The DNA of the CDR3 is TGTGCCAGCAGTTTCACACAGGGCTCTGGCTACACCTTC.

V and J are TRBV2 and TRBJ2-1; 7 bases are a match to TRBD2. The CDR3 spans 13 residues. Germline CDR1 is SNHLY and CDR2 is FYNNEI. The trim removed 6 bases at V and 10 bases at J, leaving 9 bases unmatched. The CDR3 coding sequence is TGTGCCAGCAGCTGGGACTACCGAGGGGAGCAGTTCTTC. Amino acids: CASSWDYRGEQFF.

The rearrangement joins TRBV7-8 to TRBJ2-7; D ambiguous. Germline CDR1 is SGHVS and CDR2 is FQNEAQ. CDR3 size: 15 residues. V dropped 1 base and J dropped 0 bases, with 10 bases sitting between them. The CDR3 is CASSLGPGSSYEQYF. CDR3 bases: TGTGCCAGCAGCTTAGGGCCGGGTAGCTCCTACGAGCAGTACTTC.

Turning to this clone: The junction departs from the called germline gene at one end, perhaps through a read error. The CDR3 DNA sequence: TGTGCCAGCAGCTTACGGGGACTAGCAGAAACGAACACTGGGGAGCTGTTTTTT. It translates to CASSLRGLAETNTGELFF. V and J are TRBV7-9 and TRBJ2-2; TRBD2 agrees at 9 bases. This CDR3 contains 18 residues. Germline assignment: CDR1 SEHNR and CDR2 FQNEAQ (reference sequence).

This clone appeared a single time. The V gene is TRBV28, the J gene TRBJ1-6; TRBD1 matches 9 bases. V lost 5 bases and J lost 10; bases outside the gene matches: 6. Germline V lookup: CDR1 MDHEN, CDR2 SYDVKM. CDR3 size: 14 residues. CDR3 loop: CASSIGQGNSPLHF. CDR3 coding DNA: TGTGCCAGCAGTATCGGACAGGGGAACTCACCCCTCCACTTT.

V usage is TRBV5-1 and J usage is TRBJ1-1, with 11 nucleotides matching TRBD1. V was clipped by 4 bases and J by 0 bases; unmatched bases: 5. The CDR3 runs to 16 residues. Germline V gives CDR1 SGHRS, CDR2 YFSETQ. CDR3 in DNA: TGCGCCAGCAGCCTACGGACAGGGGGCTTGAACACTGAAGCTTTCTTT. This codes for CASSLRTGGLNTEAFF.

This clone has more than one count but fewer than ten. The J gene is TRBJ1-1, the V gene TRBV5-4; D may be TRBD1 (5 bases). The ends were cut back, 2 bases at V and 6 bases at J, with 11 bases in the middle. The CDR3 covers 13 residues. Germline CDR1 and CDR2: SGHNT and YYREEE (reference sequence). CDR3 in amino acids: CASSLRGGSEAFF. The CDR3 nucleotides are TGTGCCAGCAGCTTAAGGGGAGGGTCTGAAGCTTTCTTT.

This chain links TRBV4-1 with TRBJ1-2; D is undetermined. The CDR3 has 14 amino acids. V was pared by 0 bases and J by 1 base, with 6 bases between. CDR1 is MGHRA and CDR2 is YSYEKL in the germline V gene. The CDR3 sequence: CASSQEVINYGYTF. CDR3 nucleotide sequence: TGCGCCAGCAGCCAAGAAGTTATTAACTATGGCTACACCTTC.

V is TRBV7-2 and J is TRBJ1-2; weak D call: TRBD1 (5 bases). CDR3 size: 12 residues. Deletions cut 5 bases from V and 7 bases from J, with 11 bases between. CDR1 is SGHTA and CDR2 is FQGNSA in the germline V gene. The CDR3 DNA is TGTGCCAGCAGCACCTACAGGTTTGGCTACACCTTC. Translation gives CASSTYRFGYTF.

The CDR3 loop is CASSEIRAANYGYTF. CDR3 bases: TGTGCCAGCAGTGAAATCAGGGCTGCTAACTATGGCTACACCTTC. The chain carries TRBV2 and TRBJ1-2, with D perhaps matching TRBD1 (5 bases). V was trimmed by 2 bases and J by 0 bases, leaving 10 bases between them. The CDR3 has 15 residues. The germline CDR1 and CDR2 sequences are SNHLY and FYNNEI.

This chain uses TRBV5-4 with TRBJ2-7, with a weak D call TRBD1 (6 bases). V was pared by 4 bases and J by 2 bases, with 13 bases between. CDR1 is SGHNT, CDR2 YYREEE, per germline (reference sequence). The CDR3 runs to 14 residues. The CDR3 DNA reads as TGTGCCAGCAGCCCAGACAGGACCGCCTACGAGCAGTACTTC. It translates to CASSPDRTAYEQYF.

This clone was seen only once. V gene TRBV2 combines with J gene TRBJ2-7; D is unresolved. The germline V gene encodes CDR1 SNHLY and CDR2 FYNNEI. V lost 5 bases and J 3 bases, leaving 8 bases between the germline ends. The CDR3 runs 12 residues. CDR3 sequence: CASSSDVYEQYF. Written as DNA, the CDR3 is TGTGCCAGCAGTTCTGACGTCTACGAGCAGTACTTC.

This clone was recorded once. The CDR3 nucleotides are TGTGCCACCAGACAGGGGCCGCGAATTGGCGGCTACACCTTC. The encoded protein is CATRQGPRIGGYTF. The chain carries TRBV27 and TRBJ1-2, with 8 bases that match TRBD1. This CDR3 has 14 amino acids. In germline, CDR1 is MNHEY, CDR2 SMNVEV (reference sequence). V lost 10 bases to trimming and J lost 8 bases; unmatched junction nucleotides: 15.

This chain uses TRBV15 with TRBJ1-1; perhaps TRBD1 as D (6 bases). Germline V gene lookup returns CDR1 LNHNV and CDR2 YYDKDF (reference sequence). CDR3 length equals 14 residues. V lost 3 bases to trimming and J lost 5 bases, with 13 bases between them. The DNA of the CDR3 is TGTGCCACCAGCAGGGGGGGCAGCGAAACTGAAGCTTTCTTT. Protein: CATSRGGSETEAFF.

Remarks on this clone: The junction departs from the called germline gene at one end, perhaps through a read error. This rearrangement joins TRBV7-9 to TRBJ1-2, with 7 bases that match TRBD1. The CDR3 is 11 residues long. CDR1 and CDR2 (germline): SEHNR, FQNEAQ (reference sequence). For the CDR3, the DNA is TGTGCCAGCAGCTTAGCGCGGGACAGACCTTTC. Protein sequence: CASSLARDRPF.

The chain combines TRBV4-1 with TRBJ2-1, with D possibly being TRBD1 (5 bases). Trimming shortened V by 1 base and J by 2 bases, and 9 bases separated the two germline ends. The CDR3 has 15 amino acids. Looked up from germline, CDR1 is MGHRA and CDR2 is YSYEKL. CDR3 bases: TGCGCCAGCAGCCAAGGACAGACCACCTACAATGAGCAGTTCTTC. It codes for CASSQGQTTYNEQFF.

V and J are TRBV21-1 and TRBJ1-5; TRBD1, the table's D call, lacks a check against the DNA. TRBV21-1 counts as a pseudogene. The CDR3 has 22 amino acids. The CDR3 DNA reads as TGTGCCAGCAGGTGCCAGGGCGACCAGCCCAAAGGACAGGGGAAAAGCAATCAGCCCCAGCATTTT. Translated, it gives CASRCQGDQPKGQGKSNQPQHF.

The chain is built from TRBV2 and TRBJ2-7; 7 positions agree with TRBD1. CDR1 is SNHLY and CDR2 is FYNNEI in the germline V gene. The CDR3 is made up of 18 amino acids. V shed 1 base, J shed 2 bases, and the junction held 14 bases outside the gene matches. The CDR3 here is CASSEVGTRRQGAYEQYF. The CDR3 DNA follows: TGTGCCAGCAGTGAAGTGGGGACCAGAAGACAGGGCGCCTACGAGCAGTACTTC. The complete variable domain, with remaining parts taken from reference TRBV2 and TRBJ2-7, reads EPEVTQTPSHQVTQMGQEVILRCVPISNHLYFYWYRQILGQKVEFLVSFYNNEISEKSEIFDDQFSVERPDGSNFTLKIRSTKLEDSAMYFCASSEVGTRRQGAYEQYFGPGTRLTVT.

For the CDR3, the DNA is TGTGCCAGCAGCGTCCAGGGGGAAGGGAACACTGAAGCTTTCTTT. Its protein product is CASSVQGEGNTEAFF. This chain joins TRBV5-5 and TRBJ1-1, with 7 bases lining up with TRBD1. The CDR3 extends over 15 amino acids. The V gene end was trimmed by 4 bases and the J gene end by 1 base; junction bases not matched to a gene: 7. Germline CDR1 SGHKS, CDR2 YYEKEE (reference sequence).

Only one count was recorded for this clone. This sequence joins TRBV18 and TRBJ1-1; no clear D. Trimming took 3 bases from V and 5 from J, leaving 13 bases between them. Germline V gene data show CDR1 as KGHSH and CDR2 as LQKENI. The CDR3 has 14 amino acids. The CDR3 loop is CASSPRFVETEAFF. The DNA for the CDR3 is TGTGCCAGCTCACCCCGGTTTGTTGAAACTGAAGCTTTCTTT.

Of note for this clone: Lacking the conserved final phenylalanine or tryptophan, this CDR3 likely reflects a read error. No DNA is shown, since the ends of the CDR3 on it are uncertain; the CDR3 is the one TCRdb lists. The gene calls are TRBV5-3 and TRBJ2-3. Being an ORF, TRBV5-3 has a function that is uncertain. The CDR3 comprises 9 residues, both ends counted. The CDR3 sequence is CARGTKGGS.

The chain uses TRBV4-1 and TRBJ1-6; TRBD1 matches 7 bases. This CDR3 contains 13 residues. The V gene end was trimmed by 4 bases and the J gene end by 8 bases; junction bases not matched to a gene: 2. Germline V gives CDR1 MGHRA, CDR2 YSYEKL. The CDR3 DNA follows: TGCGCCAGCAGCCCCACAGGGGATTCACCCCTCCACTTT. Translating gives CASSPTGDSPLHF.

V gene TRBV9 combines with J gene TRBJ2-5; TRBD2 matches at 12 bases. CDR3 length equals 15 residues. V dropped 2 bases and J dropped 5; count of bases not matched to a gene: 4. Germline-derived CDR1 and CDR2 are SGDLS and YYNGEE. CDR3 protein: CASSVSLAGGETQYF. The CDR3 coding sequence is TGTGCCAGCAGCGTTAGCCTAGCGGGAGGGGAGACCCAGTACTTC.

This rearrangement joins TRBV11-2 to TRBJ1-1, with D perhaps matching TRBD1 (5 bases). The germline V and J ends were trimmed by 1 base and 4 bases, with 10 bases remaining between them. Germline loops: CDR1 SGHAT, CDR2 FQNNGV. The CDR3 extends over 14 amino acids. In DNA form, the CDR3 reads TGTGCCAGCAGCTTAGGGGGGTTGGCCACTGAAGCTTTCTTT. Translated: CASSLGGLATEAFF.

This sequence joins TRBV6-2 or TRBV6-3 and TRBJ2-7, with a weak D call TRBD2 (6 bases). The CDR3 loop spans 13 amino acids. Germline CDR1 MNHEY, CDR2 SVGEGT. V lost 2 bases and J 3 bases, leaving 8 bases between the germline ends. The CDR3: CASSYGGSYEQYF. The CDR3 nucleotides are TGTGCCAGCAGTTACGGGGGGAGCTACGAGCAGTACTTC.

The chain combines TRBV27 with TRBJ2-7, with unresolved D. Germline loops: CDR1 MNHEY, CDR2 SMNVEV (reference sequence). Between the trimmed V and J ends, which lost 0 bases and 4 bases, there was a span of 10 bases. The CDR3 contains 14 residues. The CDR3 DNA reads TGTGCCAGCAGTTTATCCCCAGTGAATTACGAGCAGTACTTC. Protein sequence: CASSLSPVNYEQYF.

The chain combines TRBV5-8 with TRBJ2-2; D is possibly TRBD1 (6 bases). The CDR3 is made up of 13 amino acids. Germline CDR1 and CDR2: SGHTS and YDEGEE. The V and J ends lost 5 bases and 7 bases respectively, with 12 bases between them. CDR3 coding DNA: TGTGCCAGCAGTCAATGGGGGCACGGGGAGCTGTTTTTT. This gives the protein CASSQWGHGELFF. Based on the CDR3 plus reference TRBV5-8 and TRBJ2-2, the full variable domain is EAGVTQSPTHLIKTRGQQATLRCSPISGHTSVYWYQQALGLGLQFLLWYDEGEERNRGNFPPRFSGRQFPNYSSELNVNALELEDSALYLCASSQWGHGELFFGEGSRLTVL.

V gene TRBV5-4 combines with J gene TRBJ2-3, with 15 positions matching TRBD2. The CDR3 runs 18 residues. Trimming cost V 4 bases and J 0 bases; bases outside gene matches: 6. Germline V CDR1 and CDR2: SGHNT, YYREEE (reference sequence). The CDR3 DNA reads as TGTGCCAGCAGCCCCGGGACTAGCGGGAGGCGAAGCACAGATACGCAGTATTTT. Translating it yields CASSPGTSGRRSTDTQYF. Using reference TRBV5-4 and TRBJ2-3 for the parts outside the CDR3, the full variable domain is ETGVTQSPTHLIKTRGQQVTLRCSSQSGHNTVSWYQQALGQGPQFIFQYYREEENGRGNFPPRFSGLQFPNYSSELNVNALELDDSALYLCASSPGTSGRRSTDTQYFGPGTRLTVL.